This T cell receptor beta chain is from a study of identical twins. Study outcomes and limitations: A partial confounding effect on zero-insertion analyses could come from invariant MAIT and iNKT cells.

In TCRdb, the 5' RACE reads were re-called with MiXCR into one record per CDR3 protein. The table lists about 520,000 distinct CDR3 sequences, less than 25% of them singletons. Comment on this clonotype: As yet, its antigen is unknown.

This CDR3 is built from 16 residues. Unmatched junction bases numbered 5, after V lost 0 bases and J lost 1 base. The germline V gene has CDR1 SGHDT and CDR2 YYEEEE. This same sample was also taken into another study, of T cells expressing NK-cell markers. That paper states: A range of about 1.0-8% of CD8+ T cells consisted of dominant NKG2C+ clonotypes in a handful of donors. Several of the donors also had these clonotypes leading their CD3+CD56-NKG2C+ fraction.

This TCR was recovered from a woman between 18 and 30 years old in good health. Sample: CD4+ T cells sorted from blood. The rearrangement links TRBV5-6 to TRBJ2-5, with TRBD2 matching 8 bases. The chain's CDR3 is CASSLGGGGTQETQYF. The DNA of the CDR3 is TGTGCCAGCAGCTTGGGTGGCGGGGGGACCCAAGAGACCCAGTACTTC.